Below, 23 T cell receptor beta chains from the same sample are listed, as sequenced in a study of blood T cells in healthy people across ages. A J-beta primer mix and a sample-barcoded 5' primer were used in a second PCR of roughly 7 to 12 cycles. In TCRdb, the 5' RACE reads were re-called with MiXCR into one record per CDR3 protein. The repertoire consists of approximately 1,000,000 distinct CDR3 sequences, with more than 30% occurring once and the leading ten covering over 10%. Material for sequencing was blood. All receptors come from a man younger than 35 in good health.

The chain employs TRBV6-5 and TRBJ1-1; D unclear. This CDR3 is built from 14 residues. CDR1 and CDR2 from the germline V gene are MNHEY and SVGAGI. Between the trimmed V and J ends, which lost 6 bases and 5 bases, there was a span of 16 bases. The chain's CDR3 is CASRIHRKGTEAFF. DNA for the CDR3: TGTGCCAGCAGAATACATCGGAAGGGAACTGAAGCTTTCTTT.

The CDR3 here is CASSPAGAGGPTDTQYF. The CDR3 DNA reads TGTGCCAGCAGCCCAGCGGGGGCGGGGGGGCCAACAGATACGCAGTATTTT. This chain connects TRBV9 to TRBJ2-3; 9 positions match TRBD2. V trimming: 4 bases; J trimming: 3 bases; junction bases outside the gene matches: 12. This CDR3 contains 17 residues. Germline CDR1 is SGDLS and CDR2 is YYNGEE.

The gene calls are TRBV7-2 and TRBJ2-5; D is perhaps TRBD2 (5 bases). The CDR3 spans 15 residues. The germline gives CDR1 SGHTA, CDR2 FQGNSA. Trimming shortened V by 7 bases and J by 1 base, and 16 bases separated the two germline ends. This chain's CDR3 is CASTHGAGIQETQYF. The DNA for the CDR3 is TGTGCCAGCACCCATGGTGCCGGGATCCAAGAGACCCAGTACTTC.

DNA for the CDR3: TGTGCCAGCAGTGCCCGCGGGGTTGACGACAATGAGCAGTTCTTC. This codes for CASSARGVDDNEQFF. The chain links TRBV6-6 to TRBJ2-1, with D tentatively TRBD2 (6 bases). Trimming cost V 5 bases and J 5 bases, with 16 bases left between them. The CDR3 spans 15 residues. The germline CDR1 and CDR2 sequences are MNHNY and SVGAGI (reference sequence).

This chain joins TRBV4-3 and TRBJ2-1, with TRBD1 as a possible D gene (5 bases). CDR1 and CDR2 from the germline V gene are LGHNA and YSLEER. Trimming took off 0 bases at V and 4 bases at J, with 10 bases between the two ends. The CDR3 contains 15 residues. CDR3 region: CASSQDRQSYNEQFF. In DNA, the CDR3 is TGCGCCAGCAGCCAAGACCGACAGTCTTACAATGAGCAGTTCTTC.

The rearrangement uses TRBV9 and TRBJ1-4; 7 nucleotides align to TRBD1. Germline lookup yields CDR1 SGDLS and CDR2 YYNGEE. This CDR3 region has 16 residues. The ends lost 3 bases at V and 0 bases at J; junction bases unmatched: 5. The CDR3: CASSATGTTTNEKLFF. Here the CDR3 DNA reads TGTGCCAGCAGCGCGACAGGGACCACAACTAATGAAAAACTGTTTTTT.

V gene TRBV28 combines with J gene TRBJ1-2, with a tentative D call TRBD1 (5 bases). Between the trimmed V and J ends, which lost 10 bases and 1 base, there was a span of 10 bases. CDR3 length: 12 amino acids. From germline, CDR1 is MDHEN and CDR2 SYDVKM. Here the CDR3 reads CATRRGNYGYTF. The CDR3 nucleotides read TGTGCCACTCGGAGGGGTAACTATGGCTACACCTTC.

The chain employs TRBV20-1 and TRBJ1-5, with no clear D. The germline gives CDR1 DFQATT, CDR2 SNEGSKA (reference sequence). Trimming shortened V by 0 bases and J by 9 bases, and 12 bases separated the two germline ends. The CDR3 is 13 residues long. This chain's CDR3 is CSAREAGLGPQHF. CDR3 DNA: TGCAGTGCTAGAGAAGCCGGACTTGGGCCCCAGCATTTT.

The genes are TRBV7-2 and TRBJ1-5; D is perhaps TRBD1 (5 bases). Germline-derived CDR1 and CDR2 are SGHTA and FQGNSA. This CDR3 has 15 amino acids. Trimming removed 5 bases from V and 3 bases from J, with 14 bases in between. The CDR3 DNA reads TGTGCCAGCAGCCTGGACAAGACCTACAATCAGCCCCAGCATTTT. This encodes CASSLDKTYNQPQHF.

This rearrangement joins TRBV27 to TRBJ2-5; 8 nucleotides match TRBD1. Trimming took 1 base from V and 11 from J; bases not matched to a gene: 12. Germline lookup yields CDR1 MNHEY and CDR2 SMNVEV (reference sequence). The CDR3 totals 15 residues. CDR3 sequence: CASSLWQGAKNEQYF. CDR3 bases: TGTGCCAGCAGTTTATGGCAGGGGGCTAAAAATGAGCAGTACTTC.

This sequence joins TRBV6-2 or TRBV6-3 and TRBJ1-1, with D possibly TRBD1 on 5 matching bases. CDR3 length: 16 residues. Germline CDR1 reads MNHEY; CDR2 reads SVGEGT. The V and J ends lost 5 bases and 1 base respectively, with 17 bases between them. The CDR3 sequence: CASSRGVARKNTEAFF. The CDR3 DNA reads TGTGCCAGCAGTCGGGGGGTGGCCCGAAAGAACACTGAAGCTTTCTTT.

The chain links TRBV27 to TRBJ2-1; perhaps TRBD1 as D (6 bases). CDR1 and CDR2 (germline): MNHEY, SMNVEV (reference sequence). Trimming left V 3 bases short and J 0 bases short, with 15 bases between. The CDR3 length is 17 residues. CDR3 sequence reads: CASSFQEGGNSYNEQFF. CDR3 sequence (DNA): TGTGCCAGCAGTTTTCAAGAAGGGGGAAACTCCTACAATGAGCAGTTCTTC.

In this sample, this clonotype turned up a few times. A far larger clone lies a single base away; this is likely a read error. The chain carries TRBV12-3 or TRBV12-4 and TRBJ1-1; D is undetermined. This CDR3 contains 12 residues. The CDR3 is CASILGNTEAFF. Written as DNA, the CDR3 is TGTGCCAGCATTTTAGGGAACACTGAAGCTTTCTTT.

This clonotype was detected only a few times. This CDR3 reads CASSYSPVNYGYTF. DNA of the CDR3: TGTGCCAGCAGTTACTCCCCAGTAAACTATGGCTACACCTTC. The chain is built from TRBV6-5 and TRBJ1-2; no definite D call. The CDR3 consists of 14 residues. Trimming took off 0 bases at V and 2 bases at J, with 7 bases between the two ends. In germline, CDR1 is MNHEY, CDR2 SVGAGI.

The chain joins TRBV5-1 to TRBJ2-3; 9 bases match TRBD1. CDR1 and CDR2 (germline): SGHRS, YFSETQ. This CDR3 is built from 16 residues. Trimming cost V 2 bases and J 3 bases; bases outside gene matches: 7. This chain's CDR3 is CASSFSRDRATDTQYF. CDR3 DNA sequence: TGCGCCAGCAGCTTCAGTCGGGACAGGGCGACAGATACGCAGTATTTT.

This clonotype was seen a few times. The V call is TRBV4-3, the J call TRBJ2-2; D call uncertain. CDR3 length: 14 amino acids. Germline values: CDR1 LGHNA, CDR2 YSLEER. Between the trimmed V and J ends, which lost 5 bases and 0 bases, there was a span of 7 bases. The CDR3 region is CASSTSPNTGELFF. The CDR3 nucleotides read TGCGCCAGCAGCACCTCCCCGAACACCGGGGAGCTGTTTTTT.

A few counts support this clonotype. The rearrangement uses TRBV20-1 and TRBJ2-1; no definite D call. The DNA end is more similar to TRBJ2-7, so the J call may be wrong. Germline loops: CDR1 DFQATT, CDR2 SNEGSKA (reference sequence). This CDR3 has 14 residues. The DNA of the CDR3 is TGCAGTGCTAGCGTCAGGAGCTCCTACAATGAGCAGTACTTC. Protein product: CSASVRSSYNEQYF.

This chain connects TRBV3-1 to TRBJ2-1, with 8 bases aligning to TRBD2. The DNA end lines up better with TRBJ2-7; the J call may be wrong. The germline V gene has CDR1 LGHDT and CDR2 YNNKEL (reference sequence). This CDR3 spans 16 amino acids. CDR3 in amino acids: CASSRGTSGSYNEQYF. CDR3 bases: TGTGCCAGCAGCCGCGGAACTAGCGGCTCCTACAATGAGCAGTACTTC.

J is TRBJ2-1 and V is TRBV6-5, with D maybe TRBD2 (6 bases). V gave up 0 bases and J gave up 5 bases, with 23 bases separating them. This CDR3 has 19 residues. CDR1 and CDR2 from the germline V gene are MNHEY and SVGAGI. The CDR3 protein is CASSYSRNVAVAENNEQFF. The CDR3 DNA follows: TGTGCCAGCAGTTACTCTCGGAATGTGGCGGTAGCGGAAAACAATGAGCAGTTCTTC.

This chain uses TRBV7-9 with TRBJ1-4, with TRBD1 matching over 10 bases. This CDR3 has 14 amino acids. Germline loops: CDR1 SEHNR, CDR2 FQNEAQ (reference sequence). V shed 10 bases and J 9 bases; nucleotides not matched to a gene: 11. The chain's CDR3 is CATEPGQGRKKLFF. CDR3 nucleotide sequence: TGTGCCACCGAACCGGGACAGGGGAGGAAAAAACTGTTTTTT.

Only a few counts were recorded for this clonotype. J is TRBJ2-3 and V is TRBV7-9; no reliable D call. Germline lookup yields CDR1 SEHNR and CDR2 FQNEAQ (reference sequence). The CDR3 extends over 14 amino acids. With 2 bases removed from V and 5 bases from J, the gap between germline ends came to 11 bases. The CDR3 protein is CASSLLLSQDTQYF. CDR3 DNA sequence: TGTGCCAGCAGCTTATTATTGTCTCAAGATACGCAGTATTTT.

This clonotype was picked up a small number of times. This chain joins TRBV4-3 and TRBJ2-1; unclear D gene. The germline V and J ends were trimmed by 1 base and 5 bases, with 12 bases remaining between them. The CDR3 loop spans 15 amino acids. Germline-derived CDR1 and CDR2 are LGHNA and YSLEER. The CDR3 nucleotides are TGCGCCAGCAGCCAAGGTATCGCCAGCAACAATGAGCAGTTCTTC. Amino acid sequence: CASSQGIASNNEQFF.

This clonotype turned up a few times. The rearrangement links TRBV20-1 to TRBJ1-5; weak D call: TRBD1 (6 bases). V gave up 0 bases and J gave up 4 bases, with 10 bases separating them. The CDR3 contains 14 residues. CDR1 DFQATT and CDR2 SNEGSKA come from the germline V gene (reference sequence). CDR3 sequence reads: CSARDTTGNQPQHF. The CDR3 DNA is TGCAGTGCTAGAGATACGACAGGAAATCAGCCCCAGCATTTT.